Sequencing of this T cell receptor (beta chain) was carried out in a study of neurological immune-mediated disorders. Study results and caveats: No expanded-clone CDR3 amino acid sequence recurred across subjects, suggesting private TCR-beta repertoires.

The cDNA came from 5'RACE with 10-nucleotide random UMIs. MiXCR, applied by TCRdb to the 5' RACE reads, yields one record per CDR3 protein. The sample contains 81,000 or so distinct CDR3 sequences, roughly 13% of which appear only once. The CDR3 consists of 13 residues. V lost 5 bases and J lost 5; bases outside the gene matches: 4. CDR1 is SGHNT, CDR2 YENEEA, per germline. The time point was: longitudinal time-point 2. It was from 2 million PBMCs stored at -80 C that the unsorted libraries were obtained. There are many counts of this clonotype. Antigen specificity is unknown. Sequenced input: PBMCs. The chain recombines TRBV11-3 with TRBJ2-5, with TRBD2 identical over 8 bases. The receptor was derived from a female donor with HTLV-1-associated myelopathy (HAM/TSP). The CDR3 bases are TGTGCCAGCAGCCGGGGGGGCCTTGAGACCCAGTACTTC. Translation: CASSRGGLETQYF.